This T cell receptor (beta chain) was identified during a study of OX40 agonist ivuxolimab in advanced cancers. Produced via immunoSEQ multiplex PCR; TCRdb's table is partial and in-frame only. There are 65,000 to 75,000 clones in the sample; about 85% occur only once, and 2% to 2.5% lies in the top ten. Trimming cost V 3 bases and J 6 bases; bases outside gene matches: 2. Germline V gives CDR1 MDHEN, CDR2 SYDVKM. The CDR3 consists of 12 residues. This clone is a singleton in its sample. The receptor was isolated from an adult with an advanced solid tumor such as melanoma, head and neck, liver or kidney cancer. The chain joins TRBV28 to TRBJ2-7, with 7 bases that match TRBD2. The sample here was CD4+ or CD8+ T cells sorted from blood, taken in a trial of the OX40 agonist ivuxolimab. As DNA, the CDR3 is TGTGCCAGCAGTTTTGCGGGAGCCGAGCAGTACTTC. Amino acid sequence: CASSFAGAEQYF.